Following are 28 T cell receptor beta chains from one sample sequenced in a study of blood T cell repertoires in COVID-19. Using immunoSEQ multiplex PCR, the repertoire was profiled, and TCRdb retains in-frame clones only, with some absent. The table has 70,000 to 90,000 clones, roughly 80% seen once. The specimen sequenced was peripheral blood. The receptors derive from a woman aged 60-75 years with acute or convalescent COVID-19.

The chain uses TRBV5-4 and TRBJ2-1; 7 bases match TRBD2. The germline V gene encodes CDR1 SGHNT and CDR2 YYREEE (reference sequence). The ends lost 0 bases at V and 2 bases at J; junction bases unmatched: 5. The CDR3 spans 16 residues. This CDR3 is CASSLARGGAYNEQFF. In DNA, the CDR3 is TGTGCCAGCAGCTTGGCCCGTGGGGGGGCCTACAATGAGCAGTTCTTC.

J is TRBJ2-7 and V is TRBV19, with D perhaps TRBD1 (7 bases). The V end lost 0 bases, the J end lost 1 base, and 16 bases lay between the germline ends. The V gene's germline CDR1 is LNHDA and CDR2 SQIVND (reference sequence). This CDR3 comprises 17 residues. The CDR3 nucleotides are TGTGCCAGTAGTATAGAAGGCGGGACAGTCAATTCCTACGAGCAGTACTTC. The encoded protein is CASSIEGGTVNSYEQYF.

Here the CDR3 DNA reads TGCGCCAGCAGCTTGAATAGTCCGTATAATTCACCCCTCCACTTT. Its protein is CASSLNSPYNSPLHF. This sequence joins TRBV5-1 and TRBJ1-6, with D unclear. This CDR3 is 15 amino acids long. Deletions cut 1 base from V and 4 bases from J, with 9 bases between. Germline CDR1 is SGHRS and CDR2 is YFSETQ.

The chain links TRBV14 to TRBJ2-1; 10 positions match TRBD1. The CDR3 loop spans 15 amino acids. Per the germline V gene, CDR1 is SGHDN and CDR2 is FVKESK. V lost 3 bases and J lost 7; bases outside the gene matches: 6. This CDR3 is CASSHRQGALNEQFF. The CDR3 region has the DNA TGTGCCAGCAGCCACCGACAGGGGGCTTTGAATGAGCAGTTCTTC. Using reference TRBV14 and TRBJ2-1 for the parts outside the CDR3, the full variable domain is EAGVTQFPSHSVIEKGQTVTLRCDPISGHDNLYWYRRVMGKEIKFLLHFVKESKQDESGMPNNRFLAERTGGTYSTLKVQPAELEDSGVYFCASSHRQGALNEQFFGPGTRLTVL.

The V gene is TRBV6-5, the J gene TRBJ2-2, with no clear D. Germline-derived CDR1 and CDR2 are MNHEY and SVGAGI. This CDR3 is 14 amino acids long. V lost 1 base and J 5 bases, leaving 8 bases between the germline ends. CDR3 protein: CASSYLTDTGELFF. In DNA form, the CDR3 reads TGTGCCAGCAGTTACTTGACTGATACCGGGGAGCTGTTTTTT.

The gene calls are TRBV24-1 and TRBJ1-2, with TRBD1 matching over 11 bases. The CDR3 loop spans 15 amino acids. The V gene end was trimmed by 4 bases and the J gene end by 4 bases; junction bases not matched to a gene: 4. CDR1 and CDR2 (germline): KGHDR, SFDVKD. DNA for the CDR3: TGTGCCACCAGTGACTCCGGGACAGGGGGCTATGGCTACACCTTC. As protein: CATSDSGTGGYGYTF.

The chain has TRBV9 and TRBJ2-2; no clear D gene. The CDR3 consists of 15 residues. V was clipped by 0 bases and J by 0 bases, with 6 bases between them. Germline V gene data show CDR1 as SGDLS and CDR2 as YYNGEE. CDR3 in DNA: TGTGCCAGCAGCGTAGGAGTGACGAACACCGGGGAGCTGTTTTTT. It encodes CASSVGVTNTGELFF.

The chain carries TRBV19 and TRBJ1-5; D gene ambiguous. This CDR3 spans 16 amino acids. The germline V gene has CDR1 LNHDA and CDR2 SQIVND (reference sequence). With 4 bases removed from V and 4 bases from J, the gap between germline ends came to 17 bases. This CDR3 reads CASSRAGPGGNQPQHF. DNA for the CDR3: TGTGCCAGTAGTAGAGCCGGGCCCGGAGGGAATCAGCCCCAGCATTTT.

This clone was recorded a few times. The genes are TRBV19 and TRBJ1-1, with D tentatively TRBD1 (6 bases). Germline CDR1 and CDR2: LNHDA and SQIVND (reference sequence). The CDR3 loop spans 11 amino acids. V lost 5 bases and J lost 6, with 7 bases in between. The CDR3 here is CASSWGPEAFF. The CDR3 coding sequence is TGTGCCAGTAGTTGGGGGCCTGAAGCTTTCTTT.

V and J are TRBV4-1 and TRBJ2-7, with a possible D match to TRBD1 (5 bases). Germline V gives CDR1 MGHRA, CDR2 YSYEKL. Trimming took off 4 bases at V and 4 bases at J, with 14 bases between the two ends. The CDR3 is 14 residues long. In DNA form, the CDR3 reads TGCGCCAGCAGCCCGAACGTCGACAGTTACGAGCAGTACTTC. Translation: CASSPNVDSYEQYF.

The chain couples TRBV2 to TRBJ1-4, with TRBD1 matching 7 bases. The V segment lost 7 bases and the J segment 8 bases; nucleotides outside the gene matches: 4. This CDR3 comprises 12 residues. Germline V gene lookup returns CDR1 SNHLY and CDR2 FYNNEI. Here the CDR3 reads CASTTGPEKLFF. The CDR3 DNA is TGTGCCAGCACGACAGGGCCCGAAAAACTGTTTTTT.

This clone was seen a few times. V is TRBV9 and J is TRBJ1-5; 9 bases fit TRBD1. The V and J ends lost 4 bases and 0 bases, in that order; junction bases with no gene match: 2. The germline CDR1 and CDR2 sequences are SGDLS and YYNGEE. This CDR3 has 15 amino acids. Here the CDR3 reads CASSRDRDSNQPQHF. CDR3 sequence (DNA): TGTGCCAGCAGCCGGGACAGGGATAGCAATCAGCCCCAGCATTTT.

CDR3 residues: CAGSRGPMNTEAFF. The CDR3 region has the DNA TGTGCCGGCTCCAGGGGACCCATGAACACTGAAGCTTTCTTT. The V gene is TRBV6-5, the J gene TRBJ1-1; weak D call: TRBD1 (6 bases). There are 14 residues in the CDR3. Germline CDR1 is MNHEY and CDR2 is SVGAGI. The germline V and J ends were trimmed by 11 bases and 0 bases, with 16 bases remaining between them.

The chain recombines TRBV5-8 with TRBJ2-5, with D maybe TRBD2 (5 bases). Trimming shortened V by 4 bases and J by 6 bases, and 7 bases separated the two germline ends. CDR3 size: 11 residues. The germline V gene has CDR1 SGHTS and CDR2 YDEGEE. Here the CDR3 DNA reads TGTGCCAGCAGCGTCGGGAAGACCCAGTACTTC. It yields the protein CASSVGKTQYF. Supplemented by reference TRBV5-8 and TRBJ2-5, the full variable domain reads EAGVTQSPTHLIKTRGQQATLRCSPISGHTSVYWYQQALGLGLQFLLWYDEGEERNRGNFPPRFSGRQFPNYSSELNVNALELEDSALYLCASSVGKTQYFGPGTRLLVL.

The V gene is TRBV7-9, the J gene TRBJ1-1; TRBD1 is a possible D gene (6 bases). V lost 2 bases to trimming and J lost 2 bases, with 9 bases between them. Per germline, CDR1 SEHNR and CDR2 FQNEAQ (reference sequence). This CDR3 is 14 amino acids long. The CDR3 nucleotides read TGTGCCAGCAGCTTAAGACAGGATAACACTGAAGCTTTCTTT. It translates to CASSLRQDNTEAFF.

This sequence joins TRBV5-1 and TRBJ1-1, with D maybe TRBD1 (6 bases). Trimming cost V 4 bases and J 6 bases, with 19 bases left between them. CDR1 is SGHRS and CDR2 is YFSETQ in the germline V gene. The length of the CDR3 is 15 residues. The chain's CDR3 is CASSLEGQGRAEAFF. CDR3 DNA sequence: TGCGCCAGCAGCCTCGAGGGACAAGGAAGGGCTGAAGCTTTCTTT.

CDR3 region: CASSDSQGRGYTF. The CDR3 DNA sequence: TGCGCCAGCAGTGACTCTCAGGGGCGAGGCTACACCTTC. The V gene is TRBV10-1, the J gene TRBJ1-2; D might be TRBD1 (6 bases). CDR1 is WNHNN, CDR2 SYGVQD, per germline (reference sequence). The CDR3 is 13 amino acids. The V end was cut by 3 bases, the J end by 8 bases, with 13 bases between.

Here the CDR3 reads CASSPGLAGETQYF. The CDR3, as DNA: TGCGCCAGCAGCCCCGGACTAGCGGGCGAGACCCAGTACTTC. The J gene is TRBJ2-5, the V gene TRBV5-1; 11 nucleotides align to TRBD2. J lost 5 bases, V lost 4 bases, and 4 bases had no gene match. Germline values: CDR1 SGHRS, CDR2 YFSETQ. The CDR3 spans 14 residues.

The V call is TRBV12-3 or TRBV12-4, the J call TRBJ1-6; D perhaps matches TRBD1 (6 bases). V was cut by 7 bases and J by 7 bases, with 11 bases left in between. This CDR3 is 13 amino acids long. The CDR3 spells CASKQGGNSPLHF. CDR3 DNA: TGTGCCAGCAAACAGGGCGGGAATTCACCCCTCCACTTT.

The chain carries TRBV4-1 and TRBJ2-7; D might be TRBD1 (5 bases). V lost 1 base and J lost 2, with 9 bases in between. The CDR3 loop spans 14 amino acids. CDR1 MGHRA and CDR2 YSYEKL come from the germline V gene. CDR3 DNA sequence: TGCGCCAGCAGCCAAGGTCAAGGGGCCTACGAGCAGTACTTC. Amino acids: CASSQGQGAYEQYF.

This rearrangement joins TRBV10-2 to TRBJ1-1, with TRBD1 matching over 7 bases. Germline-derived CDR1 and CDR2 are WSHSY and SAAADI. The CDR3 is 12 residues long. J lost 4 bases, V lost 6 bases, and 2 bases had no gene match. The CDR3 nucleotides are TGCGCCAGCAGAGGGACAGCCACTGAAGCTTTCTTT. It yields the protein CASRGTATEAFF.

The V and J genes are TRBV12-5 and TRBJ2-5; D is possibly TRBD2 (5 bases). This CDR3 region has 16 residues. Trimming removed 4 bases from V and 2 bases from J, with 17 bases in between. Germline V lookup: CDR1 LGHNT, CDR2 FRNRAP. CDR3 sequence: CASGWTVEGFQETQYF. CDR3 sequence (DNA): TGTGCTAGTGGTTGGACGGTTGAGGGATTTCAAGAGACCCAGTACTTC.

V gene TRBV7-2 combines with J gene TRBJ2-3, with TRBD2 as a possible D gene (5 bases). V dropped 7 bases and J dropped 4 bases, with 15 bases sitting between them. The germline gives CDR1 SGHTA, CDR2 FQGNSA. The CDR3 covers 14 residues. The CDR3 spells CASNPRGVADTQYF. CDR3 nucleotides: TGTGCCAGCAACCCCCGGGGTGTCGCAGATACGCAGTATTTT. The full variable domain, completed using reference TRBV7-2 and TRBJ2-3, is GAGVSQSPSNKVTEKGKDVELRCDPISGHTALYWYRQSLGQGLEFLIYFQGNSAPDKSGLPSDRFSAERTGGSVSTLTIQRTQQEDSAVYLCASNPRGVADTQYFGPGTRLTVL.

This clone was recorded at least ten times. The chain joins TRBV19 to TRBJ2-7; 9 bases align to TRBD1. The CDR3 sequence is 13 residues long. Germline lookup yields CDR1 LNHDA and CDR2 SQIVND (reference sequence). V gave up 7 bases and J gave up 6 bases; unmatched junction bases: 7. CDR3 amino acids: CASNAGQGFEQYF. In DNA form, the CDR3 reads TGTGCCAGTAACGCGGGACAGGGCTTCGAGCAGTACTTC. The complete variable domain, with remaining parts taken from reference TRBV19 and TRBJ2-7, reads DGGITQSPKYLFRKEGQNVTLSCEQNLNHDAMYWYRQDPGQGLRLIYYSQIVNDFQKGDIAEGYSVSREKKESFPLTVTSAQKNPTAFYLCASNAGQGFEQYFGPGTRLTVT.

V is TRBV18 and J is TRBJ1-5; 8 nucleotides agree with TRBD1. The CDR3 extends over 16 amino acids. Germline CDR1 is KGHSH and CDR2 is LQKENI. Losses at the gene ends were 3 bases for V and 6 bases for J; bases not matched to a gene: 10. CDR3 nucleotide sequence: TGTGCCAGCTCACCCTCCCCTGGACAGGGCGGTCAGCCCCAGCATTTT. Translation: CASSPSPGQGGQPQHF.

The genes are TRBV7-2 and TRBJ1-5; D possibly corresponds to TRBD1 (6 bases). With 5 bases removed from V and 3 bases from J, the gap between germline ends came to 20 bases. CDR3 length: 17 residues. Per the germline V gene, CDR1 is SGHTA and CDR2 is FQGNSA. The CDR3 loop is CASSLTGGADLNQPQHF. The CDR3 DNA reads TGTGCCAGCAGCCTCACGGGGGGGGCAGACCTCAATCAGCCCCAGCATTTT.

The CDR3 DNA is TGTGCCAGCAGTGGACAGGAGCAGAGCACAGATACGCAGTATTTT. Its protein product is CASSGQEQSTDTQYF. The rearrangement links TRBV2 to TRBJ2-3; the D gene is possibly TRBD1 (6 bases). The ends were cut back, 4 bases at V and 0 bases at J, with 11 bases in the middle. The CDR3 is 15 amino acids. CDR1 and CDR2 (germline): SNHLY, FYNNEI.

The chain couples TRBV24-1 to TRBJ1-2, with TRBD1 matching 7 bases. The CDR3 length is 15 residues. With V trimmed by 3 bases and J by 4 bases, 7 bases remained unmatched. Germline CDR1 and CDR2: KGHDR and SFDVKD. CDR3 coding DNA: TGTGCCACCAGTGATACAGGGGAGAGGAGCTATGGCTACACCTTC. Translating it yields CATSDTGERSYGYTF.